One sample yielded the 24 T cell receptor beta chains listed below, sequenced in a study of identical twins. In TCRdb, the 5' RACE reads were re-called with MiXCR into one record per CDR3 protein. The sample lists about 920,000 distinct CDR3 sequences, about 12% occurring once. This sample was shared with a second study, whose subject was yellow fever vaccine responses in identical twins.

Sequenced sample: PBMCs. The receptors originated from a woman in her late teens or twenties in good health.

This clonotype was observed a handful of times. The chain employs TRBV20-1 and TRBJ2-1; 7 bases line up with TRBD2. In germline, CDR1 is DFQATT, CDR2 SNEGSKA (reference sequence). This CDR3 region has 15 residues. J lost 4 bases, V lost 3 bases, and 9 bases had no gene match. The CDR3 DNA reads TGCAGTGCTAGGGGAAGCGGGGCCTCATACAATGAGCAGTTCTTC. Amino acids: CSARGSGASYNEQFF.

V gene TRBV5-1 combines with J gene TRBJ1-2, with 8 bases identical to TRBD1. Per germline, CDR1 SGHRS and CDR2 YFSETQ. Trimming cost V 4 bases and J 4 bases; bases outside gene matches: 12. The CDR3 has 16 amino acids. The CDR3 here is CASSLGQTGATYGYTF. DNA of the CDR3: TGCGCCAGCAGCCTCGGGCAGACAGGGGCGACCTATGGCTACACCTTC. The complete variable domain, with remaining parts taken from reference TRBV5-1 and TRBJ1-2, reads KAGVTQTPRYLIKTRGQQVTLSCSPISGHRSVSWYQQTPGQGLQFLFEYFSETQRNKGNFPGRFSGRQFSNSRSEMNVSTLELGDSALYLCASSLGQTGATYGYTFGSGTRLTVV.

This clonotype was picked up a small number of times. J is TRBJ2-1 and V is TRBV12-3 or TRBV12-4; 8 positions match TRBD1. V was clipped by 7 bases and J by 5 bases; unmatched bases: 13. The CDR3 is made up of 16 amino acids. CDR3: CASTSSGTGRHNEQFF. The CDR3 nucleotides read TGTGCCAGCACCTCCTCCGGGACAGGACGTCACAATGAGCAGTTCTTC.

This chain uses TRBV10-1 with TRBJ2-5; perhaps TRBD2 as D (6 bases). The CDR3 spans 15 residues. Trimming shortened V by 3 bases and J by 1 base, and 12 bases separated the two germline ends. Germline CDR1 WNHNN, CDR2 SYGVQD (reference sequence). The CDR3 bases are TGCGCCAGCAGTGATGGCGGGGCCGCCCAAGAGACCCAGTACTTC. Its translation: CASSDGGAAQETQYF.

The CDR3 sequence is CSATTSGATFYEQYF. The DNA for the CDR3 is TGCAGTGCCACAACTAGCGGCGCTACCTTCTACGAGCAGTACTTC. The chain combines TRBV20-1 with TRBJ2-7, with TRBD2 identical over 8 bases. CDR3 size: 15 residues. Germline V gene data show CDR1 as DFQATT and CDR2 as SNEGSKA (reference sequence). With V trimmed by 6 bases and J by 3 bases, 13 bases remained unmatched.

V usage is TRBV11-2 and J usage is TRBJ1-2; TRBD1 agrees at 9 bases. Germline V gene lookup returns CDR1 SGHAT and CDR2 FQNNGV. V shed 1 base, J shed 8 bases, and the junction held 8 bases outside the gene matches. This CDR3 is built from 15 residues. The CDR3 DNA follows: TGTGCCAGCAGCTTAGCCGGACAGGGGCTTCAAGGCTACACCTTC. This sequence encodes CASSLAGQGLQGYTF.

This clonotype was observed a few times. This chain links TRBV6-1 with TRBJ1-1; D perhaps matches TRBD1 (5 bases). The germline gives CDR1 MNHNS, CDR2 SASEGT. This CDR3 is 15 amino acids long. Trimming left V 7 bases short and J 5 bases short, with 20 bases between. The CDR3 sequence is CASTTGGGMGTEAFF. The CDR3 DNA follows: TGTGCCAGCACCACTGGGGGGGGGATGGGTACTGAAGCTTTCTTT.

The sample holds many counts of this clonotype. This sequence joins TRBV5-1 and TRBJ1-6; possibly TRBD1 for D (5 bases). V lost 4 bases, J lost 10 bases, and 12 bases lay in between. The CDR3 has 13 amino acids. CDR1 and CDR2 from the germline V gene are SGHRS and YFSETQ. As DNA, the CDR3 is TGCGCCAGCAGCCTCGACAGTGACTCACCCCTCCACTTT. Translation gives CASSLDSDSPLHF.

In DNA, the CDR3 is TGTGCCAGCAGGCAAGGACAGGCAGCCTACGAGCAGTACGTC. Amino acids: CASRQGQAAYEQYV. The V gene is TRBV6-1, the J gene TRBJ2-7; 7 bases are shared with TRBD1. The CDR3 is made up of 14 amino acids. J was trimmed by 2 bases and V by 6 bases; bases with no gene match: 7. CDR1 MNHNS and CDR2 SASEGT come from the germline V gene.

The rearrangement uses TRBV12-3 or TRBV12-4 and TRBJ1-4; TRBD1 matches 11 bases. The V gene end was trimmed by 4 bases and the J gene end by 6 bases; junction bases not matched to a gene: 7. The CDR3 is 16 amino acids. The CDR3 nucleotides are TGTGCCAGCAGTTCCCCGGACAGGGGGCGTCATGAAAAACTGTTTTTT. It translates to CASSSPDRGRHEKLFF.

The J gene is TRBJ2-5, the V gene TRBV7-6; TRBD1 matches 7 bases. The CDR3 has 15 residues. The V gene's germline CDR1 is SGHVS and CDR2 FNYEAQ. The V segment lost 5 bases and the J segment 1 base; nucleotides outside the gene matches: 7. The CDR3 here is CASSPWGTVQETQYF. In nucleotides, the CDR3 is TGTGCCAGCAGCCCGTGGGGGACAGTCCAAGAGACCCAGTACTTC.

This clonotype was seen a few times. The chain is built from TRBV7-8 and TRBJ2-7; 7 bases agree with TRBD2. The CDR3 consists of 17 residues. V trimming: 3 bases; J trimming: 4 bases; junction bases outside the gene matches: 15. Germline CDR1 reads SGHVS; CDR2 reads FQNEAQ. As DNA, the CDR3 is TGTGCCAGCAGCTTGAAACAAGGACTAGGCGTGTCTTACGAGCAGTACTTC. Translated: CASSLKQGLGVSYEQYF.

This clonotype was seen ten or more times. The chain joins TRBV7-9 to TRBJ2-7; 7 positions agree with TRBD1. V trimming: 1 base; J trimming: 5 bases; junction bases outside the gene matches: 11. The CDR3 extends over 16 amino acids. Germline assignment: CDR1 SEHNR and CDR2 FQNEAQ (reference sequence). CDR3 sequence: CASSLVRDSMPDEQYF. CDR3 DNA sequence: TGTGCCAGCAGCTTAGTGAGGGACAGTATGCCGGACGAGCAGTACTTC.

The sample holds a few counts of this clonotype. The chain has TRBV6-4 and TRBJ2-1; the match to TRBD2 covers 8 bases. V lost 3 bases to trimming and J lost 9 bases; unmatched junction nucleotides: 10. The CDR3 sequence is 15 residues long. Germline V CDR1 and CDR2: MRHNA, SNTAGT. CDR3 sequence (DNA): TGTGCCAGCAGTGATAGCGGGACCATGGCAAGTGAGCAGTTCTTC. Translated: CASSDSGTMASEQFF.

The rearrangement uses TRBV20-1 and TRBJ2-5; 15 bases map to TRBD2. Trimming cost V 6 bases and J 6 bases; bases outside gene matches: 8. Germline CDR1 is DFQATT and CDR2 is SNEGSKA (reference sequence). This CDR3 has 15 residues. CDR3 sequence: CSAYPGLAGGKTQYF. The CDR3 nucleotides are TGCAGTGCGTACCCGGGACTAGCGGGGGGAAAGACCCAGTACTTC.

The chain recombines TRBV28 with TRBJ2-1, with D tentatively TRBD2 (6 bases). The CDR3 sequence is 13 residues long. Germline CDR1 and CDR2: MDHEN and SYDVKM. Trimming took 8 bases from V and 7 from J, leaving 15 bases between them. The DNA for the CDR3 is TGTGCCAGCCTGGGGACTTTTTGGAATGAGCAGTTCTTC. It codes for CASLGTFWNEQFF.

V and J are TRBV20-1 and TRBJ1-6; TRBD1 agrees at 9 bases. Trimming cost V 2 bases and J 7 bases; bases outside gene matches: 6. This CDR3 comprises 15 residues. Germline CDR1 is DFQATT and CDR2 is SNEGSKA (reference sequence). The CDR3 DNA reads as TGCAGTGCTAGATATCCGGGACAGGGAAATTCACCCCTCCACTTT. It codes for CSARYPGQGNSPLHF.

There are a few counts of this clonotype. V is TRBV12-3 or TRBV12-4 and J is TRBJ2-1; D not resolved. The ends were cut back, 5 bases at V and 7 bases at J, with 15 bases in the middle. The CDR3 has 14 amino acids. CDR3 residues: CASSRYRATNEQFF. DNA of the CDR3: TGTGCCAGCAGTCGATACCGGGCCACAAATGAGCAGTTCTTC.

The chain couples TRBV7-2 to TRBJ2-1, with no clear D. Trimming removed 2 bases at V and 2 bases at J, with 7 bases between. Germline V gene data show CDR1 as SGHTA and CDR2 as FQGNSA. This CDR3 is 14 amino acids long. CDR3 in DNA: TGTGCCAGCAGCTTAAAGTCGACCTACAATGAGCAGTTCTTC. Amino acid sequence: CASSLKSTYNEQFF.

CDR3 nucleotide sequence: TGTGCCATCAGGCCGGGTCTCGTAGGAGATACGCAGTATTTT. Amino acids: CAIRPGLVGDTQYF. V and J are TRBV10-3 and TRBJ2-3; D is uncertain. The CDR3 covers 14 residues. Trimming cost V 6 bases and J 5 bases, with 15 bases left between them. Germline V lookup: CDR1 ENHRY, CDR2 SYGVKD.

The chain carries TRBV18 and TRBJ2-5; D unresolved. The CDR3 contains 15 residues. Per the germline V gene, CDR1 is KGHSH and CDR2 is LQKENI. Trimming pared 3 bases from V and 1 base from J, leaving 12 bases between. The CDR3 here is CASSPGEWRQETQYF. Written as DNA, the CDR3 is TGTGCCAGCTCACCTGGCGAATGGCGCCAAGAGACCCAGTACTTC. Based on the CDR3 plus reference TRBV18 and TRBJ2-5, the full variable domain is NAGVMQNPRHLVRRRGQEARLRCSPMKGHSHVYWYRQLPEEGLKFMVYLQKENIIDESGMPKERFSAEFPKEGPSILRIQQVVRGDSAAYFCASSPGEWRQETQYFGPGTRLLVL.

The J gene is TRBJ2-1, the V gene TRBV28; the D is unclear. V lost 2 bases to trimming and J lost 4 bases, with 9 bases between them. Germline V gene lookup returns CDR1 MDHEN and CDR2 SYDVKM. The CDR3 sequence is 14 residues long. This CDR3 is CASSLILGYNEQFF. CDR3 in DNA: TGTGCCAGCAGTTTAATTCTGGGTTACAATGAGCAGTTCTTC.

CDR3 DNA: TGTGCCAGCAGTCCCGACTTGGGGGAGCAGTACTTC. It encodes CASSPDLGEQYF. The chain links TRBV28 to TRBJ2-7, with D unclear. The length of the CDR3 is 12 residues. Germline lookup yields CDR1 MDHEN and CDR2 SYDVKM. V was clipped by 5 bases and J by 7 bases, with 12 bases between them.

This clonotype was observed a few times. The chain uses TRBV27 and TRBJ2-5, with 9 bases aligning to TRBD2. V was clipped by 5 bases and J by 1 base; unmatched bases: 14. In germline, CDR1 is MNHEY, CDR2 SMNVEV (reference sequence). The CDR3 extends over 18 amino acids. The DNA for the CDR3 is TGTGCCAGCAGTCCTCGGTGGTCGCGGGGGGGTTTCCAAGAGACCCAGTACTTC. This translates into CASSPRWSRGGFQETQYF.